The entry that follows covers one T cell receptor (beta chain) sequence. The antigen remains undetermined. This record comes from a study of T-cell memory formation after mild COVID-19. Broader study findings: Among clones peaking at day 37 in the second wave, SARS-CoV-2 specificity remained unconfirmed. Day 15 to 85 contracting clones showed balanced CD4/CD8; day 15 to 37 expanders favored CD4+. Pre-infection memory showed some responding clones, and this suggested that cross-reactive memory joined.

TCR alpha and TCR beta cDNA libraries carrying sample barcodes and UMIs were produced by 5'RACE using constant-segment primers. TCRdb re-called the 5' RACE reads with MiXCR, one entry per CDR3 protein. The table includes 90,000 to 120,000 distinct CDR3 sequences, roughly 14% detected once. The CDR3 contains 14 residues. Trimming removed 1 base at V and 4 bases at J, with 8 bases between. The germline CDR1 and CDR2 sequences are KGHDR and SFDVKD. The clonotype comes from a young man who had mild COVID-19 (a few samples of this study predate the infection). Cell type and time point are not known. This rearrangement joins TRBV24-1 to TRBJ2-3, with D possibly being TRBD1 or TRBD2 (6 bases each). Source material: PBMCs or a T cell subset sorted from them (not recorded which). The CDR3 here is CATSDLGGPDTQYF. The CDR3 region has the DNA TGTGCCACCAGTGATTTAGGGGGGCCAGATACGCAGTATTTT.